A single sample gave rise to the 8 T cell receptor beta chains below, sequenced in a study of shared clonotypes between healthy human individuals (dated by TCRdb to 2019 to 2021). Libraries were prepared through the immunoSEQ multiplex PCR assay. The table comes from immuneACCESS by way of TCRdb, which keeps in-frame sequences with V and J called. Part of the clones is missing from these tables; in studies checked, under half for an unresolved V gene and the rest for unknown reasons. The sample contains 2 million to 2.5 million clones, roughly 92% of them found a single time. 0.3% to 0.45% of the sample rests with the top ten. The specimen sequenced was naive CD4+ T cells from PBMCs. The cell subset or site label of this sample denotes: CD45RA+ positively selected. The receptor source for this set is a man between 18 and 35 years old in good health. Some clones in this sample may be carry-over from other donors' samples.

The V gene is TRBV5-8, the J gene TRBJ1-5, with TRBD1 matching over 8 bases. The CDR3 spans 15 residues. Germline-derived CDR1 and CDR2 are SGHTS and YDEGEE. The V gene end was trimmed by 0 bases and the J gene end by 1 base; junction bases not matched to a gene: 0. The CDR3 region is CASSLGTGSNQPQHF. In DNA form, the CDR3 reads TGTGCCAGCAGCTTGGGGACAGGGAGCAATCAGCCCCAGCATTTT.

This rearrangement joins TRBV7-9 to TRBJ2-7; D call uncertain. Per the germline V gene, CDR1 is SEHNR and CDR2 is FQNEAQ (reference sequence). The CDR3 runs 15 residues. V was cut by 5 bases and J by 2 bases, with 16 bases left in between. The CDR3 DNA is TGTGCCAGCAGCAGGCCGGGCCGCGGACCCTACGAGCAGTACTTC. Translating it yields CASSRPGRGPYEQYF.

The chain is built from TRBV7-2 and TRBJ2-3, with 7 bases identical to TRBD2. The CDR3 runs 15 residues. V was pared by 5 bases and J by 6 bases, with 11 bases of the junction left unmatched. CDR1 is SGHTA and CDR2 is FQGNSA in the germline V gene. In DNA form, the CDR3 reads TGTGCCAGCAGCCCAGGGAGGGTTCGCCATGATACGCAGTATTTT. It translates to CASSPGRVRHDTQYF. Full variable domain (rest looked up from reference TRBV7-2 and TRBJ2-3): GAGVSQSPSNKVTEKGKDVELRCDPISGHTALYWYRQSLGQGLEFLIYFQGNSAPDKSGLPSDRFSAERTGGSVSTLTIQRTQQEDSAVYLCASSPGRVRHDTQYFGPGTRLTVL.

This clone has a handful of counts. The V call is TRBV28, the J call TRBJ1-4; 7 bases map to TRBD1. From germline, CDR1 is MDHEN and CDR2 SYDVKM. The CDR3 extends over 13 amino acids. Unmatched junction bases numbered 5, after V lost 5 bases and J lost 8 bases. CDR3 region: CASSGGQREKLFF. In DNA, the CDR3 is TGTGCCAGCAGTGGGGGACAGAGGGAAAAACTGTTTTTT.

This chain joins TRBV6-5 and TRBJ2-3; the D is unclear. Per the germline V gene, CDR1 is MNHEY and CDR2 is SVGAGI. The CDR3 is 14 amino acids. V was trimmed by 2 bases and J by 0 bases, leaving 6 bases between them. The CDR3, as DNA: TGTGCCAGCAGTTACGAGGCAAGCACAGATACGCAGTATTTT. It is translated as CASSYEASTDTQYF.

This clone has only one observation. The chain joins TRBV4-1 to TRBJ2-1, with D possibly matching TRBD1 (7 bases). This CDR3 has 17 residues. CDR1 MGHRA and CDR2 YSYEKL come from the germline V gene. V shed 1 base and J shed 1 base, with 14 bases lying between them. The CDR3 region has the DNA TGCGCCAGCAGCCAAGGGACAGGTAGCGGTTCCTACAATGAGCAGTTCTTC. It codes for CASSQGTGSGSYNEQFF.

The genes are TRBV28 and TRBJ1-5; 10 bases agree with TRBD1. Germline assignment: CDR1 MDHEN and CDR2 SYDVKM. The V gene end was trimmed by 7 bases and the J gene end by 4 bases; junction bases not matched to a gene: 7. The CDR3 sequence is 15 residues long. CDR3 DNA sequence: TGTGCCAGCAATCTCCCGGGACAGGGGAATCAGCCCCAGCATTTT. As protein: CASNLPGQGNQPQHF.

A few counts support this clone. The same CDR3 arises from other DNA sequences in this sample as well. This chain uses TRBV11-2 with TRBJ2-2, with unresolved D. Trimming stripped 0 bases from V and 6 bases from J, with 5 bases between. The V gene's germline CDR1 is SGHAT and CDR2 FQNNGV. The CDR3 runs 13 residues. DNA for the CDR3: TGTGCCAGCAGCTTAGATTTAGCCGGGGAGCTGTTTTTT. Translation: CASSLDLAGELFF. The full variable domain, with the rest looked up from reference TRBV11-2 and TRBJ2-2, is EAGVAQSPRYKIIEKRQSVAFWCNPISGHATLYWYQQILGQGPKLLIQFQNNGVVDDSQLPKDRFSAERLKGVDSTLKIQPAKLEDSAVYLCASSLDLAGELFFGEGSRLTVL.